These 26 T cell receptor beta chains originate from one sample sequenced in a study of blood T cell repertoires in COVID-19. Profiling relied on immunoSEQ multiplex PCR, and the TCRdb table lists in-frame clones only, not all of them. The sample lists around 130,000 clones; approximately 84% were seen once. The specimen sequenced was peripheral blood. The receptors come from a human donor in a cohort sampled during active COVID-19.

The chain couples TRBV19 to TRBJ2-7, with TRBD1 matching over 7 bases. Germline V CDR1 and CDR2: LNHDA, SQIVND (reference sequence). Trimming removed 11 bases from V and 5 bases from J; junction bases left unmatched: 18. There are 15 residues in the CDR3. The CDR3 protein is CASTGGPGQIDEQYF. As DNA, the CDR3 is TGTGCCTCCACCGGCGGGCCGGGACAGATCGACGAGCAGTACTTC.

The gene calls are TRBV12-3 or TRBV12-4 and TRBJ1-1; 9 nucleotides align to TRBD1. V shed 10 bases and J 3 bases; nucleotides not matched to a gene: 6. The CDR3 runs to 13 residues. The CDR3 region has the DNA TGTGCCATACAGGGGGCGGTTGACACTGAAGCTTTCTTT. Its protein is CAIQGAVDTEAFF.

This clone appeared a few times. V usage is TRBV29-1 and J usage is TRBJ1-1; 7 nucleotides match TRBD1. The trim removed 7 bases at V and 8 bases at J, leaving 10 bases unmatched. Germline V gene data show CDR1 as SQVTM and CDR2 as ANQGSEA. The CDR3 extends over 12 amino acids. The DNA for the CDR3 is TGCAGCGGTAGACAGGGTGAAGGAGAAGCTTTCTTT. This sequence encodes CSGRQGEGEAFF.

The CDR3 bases are TGTGCCAGCAGCGTAGCGGCTAGCGGGGGGGCAGTAGATACGCAGTATTTT. This gives the protein CASSVAASGGAVDTQYF. This chain links TRBV9 with TRBJ2-3, with TRBD2 matching over 12 bases. Germline values: CDR1 SGDLS, CDR2 YYNGEE. CDR3 length: 17 amino acids. V trimming: 0 bases; J trimming: 5 bases; junction bases outside the gene matches: 7. Supplemented by reference TRBV9 and TRBJ2-3, the full variable domain reads DSGVTQTPKHLITATGQRVTLRCSPRSGDLSVYWYQQSLDQGLQFLIQYYNGEERAKGNILERFSAQQFPDLHSELNLSSLELGDSALYFCASSVAASGGAVDTQYFGPGTRLTVL.

This CDR3 reads CASSYSISGGGGEAFF. CDR3 nucleotides: TGTGCCAGCAGTTACTCGATTAGTGGCGGGGGAGGTGAAGCTTTCTTT. This sequence joins TRBV6-6 and TRBJ1-1; TRBD1 might be the D (5 bases). The CDR3 totals 16 residues. Germline CDR1 reads MNHNY; CDR2 reads SVGAGI (reference sequence). Between the trimmed V and J ends, which lost 0 bases and 7 bases, there was a span of 18 bases.

The sample holds a few counts of this clone. The J gene is TRBJ1-1, the V gene TRBV6-1; D is uncertain. V was cut by 1 base and J by 1 base, with 7 bases left in between. Germline assignment: CDR1 MNHNS and CDR2 SASEGT. CDR3 length equals 14 residues. The DNA of the CDR3 is TGTGCCAGCAGTGAAGAGCTCCGGAACACTGAAGCTTTCTTT. Translating it yields CASSEELRNTEAFF.

V usage is TRBV7-6 and J usage is TRBJ2-1; D is possibly TRBD2 (6 bases). Germline loops: CDR1 SGHVS, CDR2 FNYEAQ. The CDR3 has 16 residues. Trimming removed 3 bases from V and 5 bases from J, with 17 bases in between. The CDR3 here is CASSLARGPGHNEQFF. DNA for the CDR3: TGTGCCAGCAGCTTGGCGCGGGGCCCTGGCCACAATGAGCAGTTCTTC.

J is TRBJ2-1 and V is TRBV5-1; 8 positions agree with TRBD2. The germline V gene has CDR1 SGHRS and CDR2 YFSETQ. Trimming cost V 4 bases and J 10 bases; bases outside gene matches: 13. The CDR3 runs 15 residues. The CDR3 region is CASSPDGLARGEQFF. In DNA, the CDR3 is TGCGCCAGCAGCCCGGATGGACTAGCTAGAGGGGAGCAGTTCTTC.

The chain is built from TRBV3-1 (or the pseudogene TRBV3-2) and TRBJ2-7; TRBD2 agrees at 13 bases. Germline assignment: CDR1 LGHDT and CDR2 YNNKEL (reference sequence). This CDR3 comprises 16 residues. V dropped 1 base and J dropped 5; count of bases not matched to a gene: 5. The CDR3 nucleotides are TGTGCCAGCAGCCAAGGCCCGGGACTAGCGGGGCACGAGCAGTACTTC. Amino acid sequence: CASSQGPGLAGHEQYF.

This chain uses TRBV9 with TRBJ2-2, with D possibly matching TRBD2 (7 bases). The germline V gene has CDR1 SGDLS and CDR2 YYNGEE. This CDR3 region has 16 residues. The V gene lost 2 bases and the J gene lost 8 bases, with 19 bases spanning the gap. CDR3 in DNA: TGTGCCAGCAGCGTGACGGGGGGCGCTCAGTCTGGGGAGCTGTTTTTT. The encoded protein is CASSVTGGAQSGELFF.

The chain carries TRBV12-3 or TRBV12-4 and TRBJ2-7; no reliable D call. This CDR3 contains 12 residues. V was cut by 6 bases and J by 0 bases, with 6 bases left in between. The CDR3 sequence is CASSYFSYEQYF. The DNA for the CDR3 is TGTGCCAGCAGCTACTTCTCCTACGAGCAGTACTTC.

The rearrangement uses TRBV6-5 and TRBJ1-2; D gene unclear. The V gene lost 7 bases and the J gene lost 2 bases, with 14 bases spanning the gap. This CDR3 contains 14 residues. The germline gives CDR1 MNHEY, CDR2 SVGAGI. This chain's CDR3 is CASMSTTGNYGYTF. The CDR3 bases are TGTGCCAGCATGTCTACGACTGGGAACTATGGCTACACCTTC.

The chain combines TRBV20-1 with TRBJ2-3; D uncertain. The CDR3 runs 13 residues. The germline V gene encodes CDR1 DFQATT and CDR2 SNEGSKA (reference sequence). The V end was cut by 3 bases, the J end by 1 base, with 8 bases between. In nucleotides, the CDR3 is TGCAGTGCTAGTTACATCGGCACAGATACGCAGTATTTT. Residues: CSASYIGTDTQYF.

As regards this clone: Different DNA sequences within this sample yield the same CDR3. The V and J genes are TRBV2 and TRBJ1-6, with 10 positions matching TRBD1. Germline lookup yields CDR1 SNHLY and CDR2 FYNNEI. The CDR3 sequence is 15 residues long. Unmatched junction bases numbered 4, after V lost 6 bases and J lost 5 bases. The DNA of the CDR3 is TGTGCCAGCAGGCCCGGACAGGGGGATAATTCACCCCTCCACTTT. Amino acid sequence: CASRPGQGDNSPLHF.

The V gene is TRBV11-2, the J gene TRBJ2-1; 8 positions match TRBD2. With V trimmed by 3 bases and J by 7 bases, 11 bases remained unmatched. CDR3 length equals 16 residues. Germline V gene sequence: CDR1 SGHAT, CDR2 FQNNGV. CDR3: CASSFTGGGYRNEQFF. CDR3 bases: TGTGCCAGCAGCTTTACCGGGGGGGGATATAGGAATGAGCAGTTCTTC.

V gene TRBV3-1 (or the pseudogene TRBV3-2) combines with J gene TRBJ2-3; TRBD2 matches at 9 bases. The V gene's germline CDR1 is LGHDT and CDR2 YNNKEL (reference sequence). The CDR3 loop spans 15 amino acids. V lost 0 bases, J lost 9 bases, and 7 bases stayed unmatched. The CDR3 bases are TGTGCCAGCAGCCAAGATCGGGTAGCGGGGGTCACGCAGTATTTT. It yields the protein CASSQDRVAGVTQYF.

This clone was detected once. The chain employs TRBV3-1 (or the pseudogene TRBV3-2) and TRBJ1-2; D call uncertain. Looked up from germline, CDR1 is LGHDT and CDR2 is YNNKEL (reference sequence). The CDR3 is 14 amino acids. V was clipped by 1 base and J by 8 bases, with 14 bases between them. DNA for the CDR3: TGTGCCAGCAGCCAAGTATCCCGAACTCGGGGCTACACCTTC. Its translation: CASSQVSRTRGYTF.

The V gene is TRBV5-8, the J gene TRBJ2-4; 7 bases fit TRBD1. This CDR3 is 15 amino acids long. The trim removed 4 bases at V and 5 bases at J, leaving 9 bases unmatched. The germline V gene encodes CDR1 SGHTS and CDR2 YDEGEE. CDR3 protein: CASSSDRVFQNIQYF. The CDR3, as DNA: TGTGCCAGCAGCAGCGACAGGGTCTTCCAAAACATTCAGTACTTC.

The chain combines TRBV5-1 with TRBJ1-2; possibly TRBD1 for D (5 bases). This CDR3 has 13 amino acids. Trimming stripped 5 bases from V and 1 base from J, with 9 bases between. Germline V gene data show CDR1 as SGHRS and CDR2 as YFSETQ. In DNA form, the CDR3 reads TGCGCCAGCAGGGGCGGGGGTAACTATGGCTACACCTTC. It yields the protein CASRGGGNYGYTF.

The chain couples TRBV6-5 to TRBJ1-1; 7 bases match TRBD1. The V gene's germline CDR1 is MNHEY and CDR2 SVGAGI. After removal of 5 bases from V and 5 bases from J, the junction contained 8 bases not matched to a gene. The CDR3 is 14 residues long. CDR3: CASSPGGGMTEAFF. The DNA of the CDR3 is TGTGCCAGCAGTCCCGGAGGGGGCATGACTGAAGCTTTCTTT.

This clone has a single count. The chain uses TRBV10-3 and TRBJ1-1, with 8 nucleotides matching TRBD1. The CDR3 is 16 residues long. The trim removed 3 bases at V and 0 bases at J, leaving 6 bases unmatched. CDR1 and CDR2 (germline): ENHRY, SYGVKD. CDR3: CAISDRAGGLNTEAFF. CDR3 coding DNA: TGTGCCATCAGTGATAGGGCAGGGGGCTTGAACACTGAAGCTTTCTTT.

The chain recombines TRBV5-1 with TRBJ1-2; a possible D gene is TRBD1 (6 bases). The V gene's germline CDR1 is SGHRS and CDR2 YFSETQ. V was clipped by 0 bases and J by 2 bases, with 11 bases between them. The CDR3 covers 15 residues. The CDR3 DNA reads TGCGCCAGCAGCTTGGTGCAGGGGCCGAACTATGGCTACACCTTC. The encoded protein is CASSLVQGPNYGYTF. Drawing the rest from reference TRBV5-1 and TRBJ1-2, the complete variable domain is KAGVTQTPRYLIKTRGQQVTLSCSPISGHRSVSWYQQTPGQGLQFLFEYFSETQRNKGNFPGRFSGRQFSNSRSEMNVSTLELGDSALYLCASSLVQGPNYGYTFGSGTRLTVV.

This chain links TRBV6-6 with TRBJ2-1; 11 nucleotides agree with TRBD1. Trimming removed 5 bases from V and 7 bases from J; junction bases left unmatched: 10. This CDR3 has 16 residues. Germline V gene data show CDR1 as MNHNY and CDR2 as SVGAGI (reference sequence). DNA for the CDR3: TGTGCCAGCAGTCGTCCGGGACAGGGGGTTCCTAATGAGCAGTTCTTC. It codes for CASSRPGQGVPNEQFF.

V usage is TRBV5-4 and J usage is TRBJ2-1; perhaps TRBD2 as D (6 bases). The CDR3 has 16 residues. Germline-derived CDR1 and CDR2 are SGHNT and YYREEE (reference sequence). V lost 3 bases and J 9 bases, leaving 22 bases between the germline ends. The CDR3 DNA follows: TGTGCCAGCAGCTCAAGGGGCCAGATCGGGCGGGGTGAGCAGTTCTTC. Translated, it gives CASSSRGQIGRGEQFF.

Here the CDR3 reads CASSFGTVDEQYF. CDR3 DNA sequence: TGTGCCAGCAGTTTCGGGACAGTGGACGAGCAGTACTTC. V gene TRBV12-3 or TRBV12-4 combines with J gene TRBJ2-7; 7 nucleotides agree with TRBD1. The trim removed 3 bases at V and 5 bases at J, leaving 4 bases unmatched. The CDR3 extends over 13 amino acids.

This clone was observed once. The rearrangement joins TRBV4-1 to TRBJ2-7; 7 nucleotides match TRBD2. The V segment lost 1 base and the J segment 7 bases; nucleotides outside the gene matches: 10. CDR1 MGHRA and CDR2 YSYEKL come from the germline V gene. The CDR3 loop spans 15 amino acids. CDR3 sequence (DNA): TGCGCCAGCAGCCAAGTGACCCCCGGGGGGTATGAGCAGTACTTC. As protein: CASSQVTPGGYEQYF.